Listed below are T cell receptor beta chains from one sample, sequenced in a study of control samples from healthy donors and cancer patients. The protocol was immunoSEQ multiplex PCR, while the TCRdb copy is restricted to in-frame clones and leaves out a portion. The table includes around 150,000 clones, 70% to 90% detected once. Sequenced: blood. The receptors here all came from a man aged 25-40 years in good health. The CDR3 runs from the conserved cysteine through the conserved F or W. Each record gives: clone size, D gene, V gene, J gene, CDR3 protein, CDR3 DNA. The D gene is left open where the match is weak. Clone size, where shown, is once, few, many, or a class for clones that have expanded.

>NA|NA|TRBV6-5|TRBJ1-3
CASSFGNTIYF
TGTGCCAGCAGTTTTGGAAACACCATATATTTT
>NA|NA|TRBV2|TRBJ2-5
CASSDAFGEETQYF
TGTGCCAGCAGTGACGCATTTGGGGAAGAGACCCAGTACTTC
>NA|NA|TRBV6-5|TRBJ2-5
CASSYSGETQYF
TGTGCCAGCAGTTACTCGGGGGAGACCCAGTACTTC
>few|NA|TRBV20-1|TRBJ1-5
CSASRDVGNQPQHF
TGCAGTGCTAGTCGGGACGTCGGCAATCAGCCCCAGCATTTT
>NA|TRBD1|TRBV7-3|TRBJ1-1
CASSPGGLNTEAFF
TGTGCCAGCAGCCCAGGGGGTTTGAACACTGAAGCTTTCTTT
>NA|NA|TRBV5-6|TRBJ2-5
CASSLDLQETQYF
TGTGCCAGCAGCTTGGACCTCCAAGAGACCCAGTACTTC
>NA|NA|TRBV18|TRBJ1-5
CASSPQHGDQPQHF
TGTGCCAGCTCACCTCAACACGGGGATCAGCCCCAGCATTTT
>NA|NA|TRBV7-8|TRBJ1-4
CASGPNEKLFF
TGTGCCAGCGGACCTAATGAAAAACTGTTTTTT
>NA|NA|TRBV5-1|TRBJ2-7
CASSHVIGHSAYEQYF
TGCGCCAGCAGCCACGTAATCGGACACTCCGCTTACGAGCAGTACTTC
>once|NA|TRBV14|TRBJ1-1
CASSLSTNTEAFF
TGTGCCAGCAGCCTTTCCACGAACACTGAAGCTTTCTTT
>NA|NA|TRBV11-1|TRBJ1-1
CASSLSDPWNTEAFF
TGTGCCAGCAGCTTATCAGACCCGTGGAACACTGAAGCTTTCTTT
>few|NA|TRBV7-9|TRBJ2-7
CASSPTSTGYEQYF
TGTGCCAGCAGCCCAACTAGCACTGGCTACGAGCAGTACTTC
>NA|NA|TRBV19|TRBJ2-7
CAGHKGGDEQYF
TGTGCCGGGCACAAAGGAGGGGACGAGCAGTACTTC
>NA|TRBD1|TRBV5-1|TRBJ2-1
CASSQGQGESEQFF
TGCGCCAGCAGCCAGGGACAGGGGGAGAGTGAGCAGTTCTTC
>NA|NA|TRBV9|TRBJ2-2
CASSTRDSLNTGELFF
TGTGCCAGCAGCACCCGAGACAGCCTGAACACCGGGGAGCTGTTTTTT
>NA|NA|TRBV12-3/TRBV12-4|TRBJ2-2
CASSLKLGELFF
TGTGCCAGCAGTCTCAAACTCGGGGAGCTGTTTTTT
>once|NA|TRBV4-3|TRBJ2-7
CAGSQGYDYEQYF
TGCGCCGGCAGCCAAGGGTATGACTACGAGCAGTACTTC
>NA|NA|TRBV5-1|TRBJ2-4
CASSLEDPRNIQYF
TGCGCCAGCAGCTTGGAGGACCCGAGGAACATTCAGTACTTC
>NA|NA|TRBV6-5|TRBJ1-6
CASSFQGFDNSPLHF
TGTGCCAGCAGTTTCCAGGGTTTCGATAATTCACCCCTCCACTTT
>NA|NA|TRBV7-9|TRBJ2-7
CASSFGQGRDEQYF
TGTGCCAGCAGCTTCGGGCAGGGGAGGGACGAGCAGTACTTC
>NA|NA|TRBV18|TRBJ2-2
CASSSGEELFF
TGTGCCAGCTCATCGGGAGAGGAGCTGTTTTTT
>NA|NA|TRBV28|TRBJ1-2
CASRSYRAAGGYTF
TGTGCCAGCAGATCTTACAGGGCGGCGGGGGGCTACACCTTC
>NA|NA|TRBV5-4|TRBJ1-6
CASSPGGEYNSPLHF
TGTGCCAGCAGCCCGGGGGGGGAATATAATTCACCCCTCCACTTT
>NA|NA|TRBV19|TRBJ1-5
CASSMKSESFGYQPQHF
TGTGCCAGTAGTATGAAGAGTGAGAGTTTCGGGTATCAGCCCCAGCATTTT
>NA|NA|TRBV28|TRBJ2-7
CASTQLDQEQYF
TGTGCCAGCACACAGCTTGATCAGGAGCAGTACTTC
>few|TRBD1|TRBV27|TRBJ1-4
CASSFMGQPDEKLFF
TGTGCCAGCAGTTTTATGGGACAGCCCGATGAAAAACTGTTTTTT
>NA|NA|TRBV4-1|TRBJ1-1
CASSQVGHLNTEAFF
TGCGCCAGCAGCCAAGTCGGACACTTGAACACTGAAGCTTTCTTT
>NA|NA|TRBV6-5|TRBJ1-2
CASSYSGHSYTF
TGTGCCAGCAGTTACTCGGGACATAGCTACACCTTC
>NA|NA|TRBV5-5|TRBJ1-3
CASSFRTVNTIYF
TGTGCCAGCAGCTTTCGGACGGTCAACACCATATATTTT
>NA|TRBD2|TRBV7-9|TRBJ2-7
CASSLGASGSSYEQYF
TGTGCCAGCAGCTTAGGGGCTAGCGGGAGTTCCTACGAGCAGTACTTC
>NA|NA|TRBV3-1/TRBV3-2|TRBJ1-1
CASSQGVGAFF
TGTGCCAGCAGCCAAGGAGTTGGCGCTTTCTTT
>NA|NA|TRBV19|TRBJ1-2
CASSIGQGTGYTF
TGTGCCAGTAGTATCGGCCAGGGAACTGGCTACACCTTC
>once|NA|TRBV5-6|TRBJ2-1
CASSRELEGYNEQFF
TGTGCCAGCAGCCGGGAGTTAGAGGGGTACAATGAGCAGTTCTTC
>few|TRBD2|TRBV7-2|TRBJ2-2
CASSWTSGNTGELFF
TGTGCCAGCAGCTGGACTAGCGGGAACACCGGGGAGCTGTTTTTT
>NA|NA|TRBV7-7|TRBJ2-6
CASSLGVSSGANVLTF
TGTGCCAGCAGCTTAGGCGTCAGCTCTGGGGCCAACGTCCTGACTTTC
>NA|TRBD1|TRBV27|TRBJ1-6
CASSLRDRTNSPLHF
TGTGCCAGCAGCCTCCGGGACAGGACGAATTCACCCCTCCACTTT
>NA|TRBD1|TRBV10-3|TRBJ1-6
CAITQGQGYPLHF
TGTGCCATCACACAGGGACAGGGTTATCCCCTCCACTTT
>NA|NA|TRBV6-1|TRBJ1-1
CASSETWPTEAFF
TGTGCCAGCAGTGAGACTTGGCCCACTGAAGCTTTCTTT
>NA|TRBD1|TRBV27|TRBJ1-2
CASRIHDRVGGYTF
TGTGCCAGCAGGATCCACGACAGGGTGGGGGGCTACACCTTC
>many|TRBD1|TRBV2|TRBJ1-2
CASSPRTGFSGYTF
TGTGCCAGCAGTCCCCGGACAGGATTCTCTGGCTACACCTTC
>few|NA|TRBV2|TRBJ1-6
CASNEGKLGQIGNSPLHF
TGTGCCAGCAACGAGGGGAAACTAGGGCAGATCGGAAATTCACCCCTCCACTTT
>once|TRBD1|TRBV19|TRBJ1-5
CASRRQGRENQPQHF
TGTGCCAGTAGGCGACAGGGGAGGGAAAATCAGCCCCAGCATTTT
>NA|TRBD1|TRBV27|TRBJ1-4
CASSPNPDGTGDEKLFF
TGTGCCAGCAGTCCTAACCCCGACGGGACAGGAGATGAAAAACTGTTTTTT